This record looks at one T cell receptor beta chain sequence and its context. Distinct nucleotide sequences in the sample also encode this CDR3. The data derive from a study of blood T cell repertoires in COVID-19. Whole-study context: Researchers got acute and convalescent COVID-19 samples from the United States, Italy and Spain. Sample material is recorded as cDNA or gDNA derived from T cells, B-cell-depleted T cells, or PBMCs.

Original methodology: Estimation of nucleated cell counts relied on the amplification of reference gene primers. Sequenced by immunoSEQ multiplex PCR; TCRdb stores in-frame clones only, minus some. That table furnishes V, J and clone size, whereas the DNA furnished D and trimming. Of some 300,000 clones listed, 85% to 90% are singletons. The CDR3 loop spans 13 amino acids. Trimming removed 0 bases from V and 4 bases from J, with 4 bases in between. The germline gives CDR1 LNHNV, CDR2 YYDKDF (reference sequence). Seattle researchers signed up patients amid active infection and tracked them longitudinally.

This receptor was taken from a woman aged 25 to 39 with COVID-19, enrolled during active disease. Sequencing was carried out using peripheral blood. The chain joins TRBV15 to TRBJ1-5; D is unresolved. Here the CDR3 DNA reads TGTGCCACCAGCAGAGACCAAAATCAGCCCCAGCATTTT. It yields the protein CATSRDQNQPQHF.